The 27 T cell receptor beta chains below were found in one sample sequenced in a study of shared clonotypes between healthy human individuals. Sequencing used immunoSEQ multiplex PCR; TCRdb keeps in-frame clones, though not all of them. The sample consists of some 1,600,000 clones, 95% to 99% of them appearing once. Sequenced sample: naive CD4+ T cells sorted from blood. Subset: CD45RA+ positively selected. Receptors were obtained from a man aged 25 to 40 in good health.

This sequence joins TRBV27 and TRBJ2-3; D may be TRBD2 (6 bases). Germline V lookup: CDR1 MNHEY, CDR2 SMNVEV (reference sequence). This CDR3 contains 14 residues. V was shortened by 4 bases and J by 1 base, with 9 bases between the two germline ends. CDR3 sequence (DNA): TGTGCCAGCAGTTCGACTAGGGGCACAGATACGCAGTATTTT. Its protein is CASSSTRGTDTQYF.

This clone was observed a single time. The chain links TRBV7-2 to TRBJ2-1; TRBD1 is a possible D gene (6 bases). Trimming removed 3 bases at V and 4 bases at J, with 16 bases between. CDR1 and CDR2 from the germline V gene are SGHTA and FQGNSA. This CDR3 is built from 16 residues. CDR3 DNA: TGTGCCAGCAGCTTTTCTCAGGGCAGGGGATACAATGAGCAGTTCTTC. Its protein product is CASSFSQGRGYNEQFF.

J is TRBJ1-5 and V is TRBV4-1; D uncertain. Trimming left V 5 bases short and J 1 base short, with 15 bases between. The CDR3 sequence is 16 residues long. CDR1 is MGHRA, CDR2 YSYEKL, per germline. The CDR3 region has the DNA TGCGCCAGCAGCGGCCCTCTCGCGGGCAGCAATCAGCCCCAGCATTTT. Translated, it gives CASSGPLAGSNQPQHF.

The J gene is TRBJ2-3, the V gene TRBV9; the D is unclear. The V end was cut by 0 bases, the J end by 4 bases, with 9 bases between. CDR1 SGDLS and CDR2 YYNGEE come from the germline V gene. The CDR3 length is 14 residues. As DNA, the CDR3 is TGTGCCAGCAGCGTAGCTACAAGGGCAGATACGCAGTATTTT. Its translation: CASSVATRADTQYF.

The chain combines TRBV10-3 with TRBJ2-7; TRBD1 might be the D (5 bases). V gave up 3 bases and J gave up 2 bases, with 8 bases separating them. This CDR3 is 13 amino acids long. CDR1 is ENHRY and CDR2 is SYGVKD in the germline V gene. CDR3 nucleotide sequence: TGTGCCATCAGTGACACAGGAACCTACGAGCAGTACTTC. Amino acids: CAISDTGTYEQYF.

The chain combines TRBV7-9 with TRBJ2-7; D ambiguous. V was pared by 5 bases and J by 2 bases, with 7 bases between. The germline CDR1 and CDR2 sequences are SEHNR and FQNEAQ (reference sequence). This CDR3 is built from 12 residues. The CDR3 sequence: CASSPTTYEQYF. CDR3 nucleotide sequence: TGTGCCAGCAGCCCCACCACCTACGAGCAGTACTTC.

The chain joins TRBV5-6 to TRBJ1-2, with D hard to call. CDR3 length equals 14 residues. V lost 5 bases to trimming and J lost 5 bases, with 16 bases between them. From germline, CDR1 is SGHDT and CDR2 YYEEEE. The CDR3 loop is CASSTRMFFYGYTF. The CDR3 DNA reads as TGTGCCAGCAGTACTCGTATGTTTTTTTATGGCTACACCTTC. Full variable domain (outside the CDR3, taken from reference TRBV5-6 and TRBJ1-2): DAGVTQSPTHLIKTRGQQVTLRCSPKSGHDTVSWYQQALGQGPQFIFQYYEEEERQRGNFPDRFSGHQFPNYSSELNVNALLLGDSALYLCASSTRMFFYGYTFGSGTRLTVV.

The sample holds one count of this clone. The chain carries TRBV7-2 and TRBJ2-3; TRBD1 agrees at 11 bases. The length of the CDR3 is 16 residues. V lost 5 bases to trimming and J lost 12 bases; unmatched junction nucleotides: 16. The germline V gene has CDR1 SGHTA and CDR2 FQGNSA. Written as DNA, the CDR3 is TGTGCCAGCAGCCGGACAGGGGGCTTGTCGGGTACTAGCCAGTATTTT. It codes for CASSRTGGLSGTSQYF.

Worth noting for this clone: The sample holds other DNA sequences that translate to the same CDR3. The chain links TRBV28 to TRBJ2-2; D not resolved. The germline V gene encodes CDR1 MDHEN and CDR2 SYDVKM. The V end lost 6 bases, the J end lost 6 bases, and 11 bases lay between the germline ends. This CDR3 region has 13 residues. This chain's CDR3 is CASSLLGAGELFF. The DNA of the CDR3 is TGTGCCAGCAGCTTGCTTGGAGCCGGGGAGCTGTTTTTT.

The V gene is TRBV29-1, the J gene TRBJ2-5; possibly TRBD2 for D (6 bases). V lost 6 bases and J lost 5, with 22 bases in between. The CDR3 is 15 residues long. Germline assignment: CDR1 SQVTM and CDR2 ANQGSEA. The CDR3 DNA is TGCAGCGTCCCGGGCCGAACAACCCGGGGGGAGACCCAGTACTTC. This translates into CSVPGRTTRGETQYF.

The J gene is TRBJ2-3, the V gene TRBV2, with TRBD2 identical over 11 bases. The V gene's germline CDR1 is SNHLY and CDR2 FYNNEI. The CDR3 loop spans 16 amino acids. Losses at the gene ends were 5 bases for V and 5 bases for J; bases not matched to a gene: 9. The CDR3: CASSRVSGRAEDTQYF. In DNA, the CDR3 is TGTGCCAGCAGTCGGGTTAGCGGGAGGGCGGAAGATACGCAGTATTTT.

The gene calls are TRBV14 and TRBJ2-1, with a tentative D call TRBD1 (6 bases). With 2 bases removed from V and 6 bases from J, the gap between germline ends came to 20 bases. This CDR3 is 17 amino acids long. Germline-derived CDR1 and CDR2 are SGHDN and FVKESK. This chain's CDR3 is CASSQIKDSSVVNEQFF. DNA of the CDR3: TGTGCCAGCAGCCAAATAAAGGACAGTTCCGTGGTCAATGAGCAGTTCTTC.

The gene calls are TRBV19 and TRBJ2-7, with 9 bases aligning to TRBD1. Germline CDR1 LNHDA, CDR2 SQIVND (reference sequence). The V segment lost 4 bases and the J segment 5 bases; nucleotides outside the gene matches: 9. CDR3 length: 15 residues. DNA of the CDR3: TGTGCCAGTAGTACTTCCGGGACAGGGACCCACGAGCAGTACTTC. Protein product: CASSTSGTGTHEQYF.

The CDR3 sequence is CASSLEARTDTQYF. In DNA, the CDR3 is TGTGCCAGCAGCTTAGAAGCCCGCACAGATACGCAGTATTTT. V gene TRBV7-2 combines with J gene TRBJ2-3; D not resolved. Germline CDR1 is SGHTA and CDR2 is FQGNSA. V was shortened by 1 base and J by 1 base, with 6 bases between the two germline ends. This CDR3 spans 14 amino acids.

The chain carries TRBV5-1 and TRBJ2-3, with TRBD2 matching 8 bases. Per the germline V gene, CDR1 is SGHRS and CDR2 is YFSETQ. V was pared by 0 bases and J by 5 bases, with 8 bases of the junction left unmatched. The length of the CDR3 is 16 residues. The CDR3 reads CASSLDKAGGRDTQYF. For the CDR3, the DNA is TGCGCCAGCAGCTTGGATAAGGCGGGAGGACGAGATACGCAGTATTTT. The full variable domain, its missing parts supplied by reference TRBV5-1 and TRBJ2-3, is KAGVTQTPRYLIKTRGQQVTLSCSPISGHRSVSWYQQTPGQGLQFLFEYFSETQRNKGNFPGRFSGRQFSNSRSEMNVSTLELGDSALYLCASSLDKAGGRDTQYFGPGTRLTVL.

DNA for the CDR3: TGCGCCAGCAGCTTCGGACAGTACGAAGAGACCCAGTACTTC. It codes for CASSFGQYEETQYF. This chain joins TRBV5-1 and TRBJ2-5; a possible D gene is TRBD1 (6 bases). V lost 2 bases and J 3 bases, leaving 11 bases between the germline ends. Germline V gene data show CDR1 as SGHRS and CDR2 as YFSETQ. CDR3 length: 14 amino acids.

V usage is TRBV28 and J usage is TRBJ2-1; 9 positions agree with TRBD2. Germline loops: CDR1 MDHEN, CDR2 SYDVKM. CDR3 length equals 16 residues. J lost 4 bases, V lost 5 bases, and 9 bases had no gene match. The CDR3 protein is CASSPDLAGSYNEQFF. For the CDR3, the DNA is TGTGCCAGCAGTCCGGACCTAGCGGGGAGTTACAATGAGCAGTTCTTC. Full variable domain (rest looked up from reference TRBV28 and TRBJ2-1): DVKVTQSSRYLVKRTGEKVFLECVQDMDHENMFWYRQDPGLGLRLIYFSYDVKMKEKGDIPEGYSVSREKKERFSLILESASTNQTSMYLCASSPDLAGSYNEQFFGPGTRLTVL.

The chain joins TRBV5-1 to TRBJ2-2; 10 bases agree with TRBD2. This CDR3 comprises 14 residues. With 6 bases clipped from V and 9 bases from J, the junction kept 8 bases outside the gene matches. CDR1 is SGHRS and CDR2 is YFSETQ in the germline V gene. The CDR3: CASIQASGSRELFF. DNA for the CDR3: TGCGCCAGCATACAGGCTAGCGGGAGCAGGGAGCTGTTTTTT.

The rearrangement links TRBV6-5 to TRBJ2-1; D gene ambiguous. CDR1 is MNHEY, CDR2 SVGAGI, per germline. The length of the CDR3 is 14 residues. Trimming cost V 6 bases and J 10 bases, with 19 bases left between them. The CDR3 coding sequence is TGTGCCAGCAGCAGCTTTCCTGGCTCTGGGGAGCAGTTCTTC. Its translation: CASSSFPGSGEQFF.

This clone was seen a single time. The same CDR3 also results from other DNA sequences found in this sample. The chain uses TRBV7-2 and TRBJ2-1; no clear D gene. Germline CDR1 SGHTA, CDR2 FQGNSA. This CDR3 spans 15 amino acids. The ends were cut back, 3 bases at V and 0 bases at J, with 9 bases in the middle. DNA for the CDR3: TGTGCCAGCAGCTTGTTAGCAGACTCCTACAATGAGCAGTTCTTC. Its protein is CASSLLADSYNEQFF.

J is TRBJ2-3 and V is TRBV9, with TRBD2 matching 7 bases. The V segment lost 0 bases and the J segment 1 base; nucleotides outside the gene matches: 5. This CDR3 is built from 16 residues. The germline CDR1 and CDR2 sequences are SGDLS and YYNGEE. The CDR3 sequence: CASSVGSGPGTDTQYF. The CDR3 DNA reads as TGTGCCAGCAGCGTAGGTAGCGGGCCGGGCACAGATACGCAGTATTTT.

Of note for this clone: Other DNA variants within this sample encode the same CDR3. The gene calls are TRBV20-1 and TRBJ1-1; no reliable D call. The ends were cut back, 5 bases at V and 1 base at J, with 5 bases in the middle. Per the germline V gene, CDR1 is DFQATT and CDR2 is SNEGSKA (reference sequence). This CDR3 contains 11 residues. The CDR3 DNA is TGCAGTGCTGCAGGGAACACTGAAGCTTTCTTT. This sequence encodes CSAAGNTEAFF.

The chain has TRBV6-1 and TRBJ1-2; D remains unclear. The CDR3 sequence is 14 residues long. V lost 2 bases to trimming and J lost 8 bases, with 15 bases between them. Germline V gene sequence: CDR1 MNHNS, CDR2 SASEGT. DNA for the CDR3: TGTGCCAGCAGTGAAAACACCGGAGGAATGGGCTACACCTTC. Protein sequence: CASSENTGGMGYTF.

The chain is built from TRBV19 and TRBJ2-7; 7 bases map to TRBD2. The CDR3 has 14 amino acids. J gave up 2 bases and V 8 bases, and 9 bases lay outside the gene matches. CDR1 is LNHDA, CDR2 SQIVND, per germline (reference sequence). CDR3: CASSWDYRTYEQYF. DNA of the CDR3: TGTGCCAGTTCCTGGGACTACCGAACCTACGAGCAGTACTTC.

The chain is built from TRBV5-6 and TRBJ2-2; 7 positions agree with TRBD1. This CDR3 has 16 amino acids. Germline loops: CDR1 SGHDT, CDR2 YYEEEE. V gave up 3 bases and J gave up 1 base; unmatched junction bases: 6. CDR3 nucleotide sequence: TGTGCCAGCAGCTGGAGGACAGGTCTGAACACCGGGGAGCTGTTTTTT. As protein: CASSWRTGLNTGELFF.

CDR3 in DNA: TGTGCCAGCAGCCAAATTAGATTGGGGACAGGGCCCTACGAGCAGTACTTC. It is translated as CASSQIRLGTGPYEQYF. The genes are TRBV5-5 and TRBJ2-7; TRBD1 agrees at 9 bases. CDR1 is SGHKS, CDR2 YYEKEE, per germline (reference sequence). The CDR3 runs 17 residues. The V and J ends lost 4 bases and 2 bases, in that order; junction bases with no gene match: 13.

The rearrangement uses TRBV28 and TRBJ2-7; D gene unclear. The length of the CDR3 is 13 residues. CDR1 and CDR2 from the germline V gene are MDHEN and SYDVKM. Trimming took 7 bases from V and 3 from J, leaving 13 bases between them. The CDR3 DNA is TGTGCCAGCACTTGGGCAGGAAGCTACGAGCAGTACTTC. It encodes CASTWAGSYEQYF.